These 23 T cell receptor beta chains came from one sample sequenced in a study of blood T cell repertoires in COVID-19. Sequenced by immunoSEQ multiplex PCR; TCRdb stores in-frame clones only, minus some. The table has roughly 240,000 clones, roughly 80% seen once. The sequencing input was peripheral blood. Source of these receptors: a man between 60 and 75 years old who had recovered from COVID-19.

DNA of the CDR3: TGCAGCGTGGACCCAATTGCGGGAGCTTTGAATGAGCAGTTCTTC. Its translation is CSVDPIAGALNEQFF. The chain recombines TRBV29-1 with TRBJ2-1; 7 bases map to TRBD2. The germline CDR1 and CDR2 sequences are SQVTM and ANQGSEA. The CDR3 sequence is 15 residues long. V gave up 6 bases and J gave up 7 bases; unmatched junction bases: 15.

This clone was found once. The rearrangement joins TRBV27 to TRBJ2-7; the match to TRBD1 covers 7 bases. CDR3 length equals 14 residues. Germline V gene lookup returns CDR1 MNHEY and CDR2 SMNVEV (reference sequence). Losses at the gene ends were 5 bases for V and 2 bases for J; bases not matched to a gene: 6. The CDR3 is CASSRTGPTYEQYF. The CDR3, as DNA: TGTGCCAGCAGTCGGACAGGACCCACCTACGAGCAGTACTTC.

Remarks on this clone: This may come from a read error, since a much larger clone is one base off. The chain combines TRBV7-9 with TRBJ1-2, with 7 bases fitting TRBD1. The CDR3 runs 13 residues. CDR1 and CDR2 (germline): SEHNR, FQNEAQ (reference sequence). J was trimmed by 2 bases and V by 3 bases; bases with no gene match: 0. CDR3 in amino acids: CASSLGQNYGYTF. The CDR3 DNA sequence: TGTGCCAGCAGCTTGGGACAGAACTATGGCTACACCTTC.

V usage is TRBV7-2 and J usage is TRBJ2-1; weak D call: TRBD2 (6 bases). Trimming cost V 1 base and J 1 base, with 8 bases left between them. This CDR3 has 15 residues. Germline CDR1 SGHTA, CDR2 FQGNSA. CDR3 residues: CASSLDAGSYNEQFF. The CDR3 bases are TGTGCCAGCAGCTTAGACGCGGGGTCCTACAATGAGCAGTTCTTC.

This chain uses TRBV7-6 with TRBJ2-1; TRBD2 matches at 13 bases. Germline V gene data show CDR1 as SGHVS and CDR2 as FNYEAQ. The CDR3 length is 16 residues. The V gene end was trimmed by 5 bases and the J gene end by 6 bases; junction bases not matched to a gene: 7. For the CDR3, the DNA is TGTGCCAGCAGCCGAGGACTAGCGGGAGTCGGCAATGAGCAGTTCTTC. Translation: CASSRGLAGVGNEQFF. Filled out from reference TRBV7-6 and TRBJ2-1, the complete variable domain reads GAGVSQSPRYKVTKRGQDVALRCDPISGHVSLYWYRQALGQGPEFLTYFNYEAQQDKSGLPNDRFSAERPEGSISTLTIQRTEQRDSAMYRCASSRGLAGVGNEQFFGPGTRLTVL.

This chain links TRBV5-1 with TRBJ1-2; TRBD1 matches 7 bases. This CDR3 has 12 residues. With 4 bases clipped from V and 8 bases from J, the junction kept 5 bases outside the gene matches. The germline V gene has CDR1 SGHRS and CDR2 YFSETQ. CDR3: CASSEGAWGYTF. The CDR3 nucleotides read TGCGCCAGCAGCGAGGGGGCTTGGGGCTACACCTTC.

This clone was recorded only once. V is TRBV4-1 and J is TRBJ2-5; perhaps TRBD2 as D (6 bases). The CDR3 loop spans 13 amino acids. Germline CDR1 reads MGHRA; CDR2 reads YSYEKL. The V end lost 5 bases, the J end lost 5 bases, and 12 bases lay between the germline ends. CDR3 residues: CASSGGRWETQYF. CDR3 DNA sequence: TGCGCCAGCAGCGGGGGGAGGTGGGAGACCCAGTACTTC.

This rearrangement joins TRBV5-1 to TRBJ1-1; 7 nucleotides align to TRBD1. Germline V gives CDR1 SGHRS, CDR2 YFSETQ. Trimming removed 1 base from V and 5 bases from J; junction bases left unmatched: 5. The CDR3 consists of 14 residues. CDR3 sequence (DNA): TGCGCCAGCAGCTTGTCAGGGGGTCAGACTGAAGCTTTCTTT. Translation: CASSLSGGQTEAFF.

The chain has TRBV9 and TRBJ2-1; TRBD2 matches 10 bases. CDR1 SGDLS and CDR2 YYNGEE come from the germline V gene. This CDR3 region has 16 residues. Germline trimming cut 0 bases from V and 4 bases from J; bases unmatched to any gene: 4. CDR3 residues: CASSVAASGGYNEQFF. The CDR3 nucleotides are TGTGCCAGCAGCGTAGCGGCTAGCGGGGGTTACAATGAGCAGTTCTTC. Using reference TRBV9 and TRBJ2-1 for the parts outside the CDR3, the full variable domain is DSGVTQTPKHLITATGQRVTLRCSPRSGDLSVYWYQQSLDQGLQFLIQYYNGEERAKGNILERFSAQQFPDLHSELNLSSLELGDSALYFCASSVAASGGYNEQFFGPGTRLTVL.

The chain uses TRBV6-5 and TRBJ1-1; D gene uncertain. V was shortened by 0 bases and J by 6 bases, with 8 bases between the two germline ends. The CDR3 consists of 13 residues. Germline lookup yields CDR1 MNHEY and CDR2 SVGAGI. CDR3 region: CASSYSGLPEAFF. In nucleotides, the CDR3 is TGTGCCAGCAGTTACTCCGGGTTGCCTGAAGCTTTCTTT.

The chain links TRBV5-1 to TRBJ1-2; D not certain. The V and J ends lost 5 bases and 3 bases respectively, with 8 bases between them. This CDR3 has 12 amino acids. The germline V gene encodes CDR1 SGHRS and CDR2 YFSETQ. CDR3 residues: CASRADYYGYTF. The CDR3, as DNA: TGCGCCAGCAGGGCCGACTACTATGGCTACACCTTC.

This clone was detected a few times. V is TRBV19 and J is TRBJ1-1; D is undetermined. With 5 bases removed from V and 1 base from J, the gap between germline ends came to 17 bases. The CDR3 is 16 residues long. From germline, CDR1 is LNHDA and CDR2 SQIVND (reference sequence). The CDR3 DNA reads TGTGCCAGTAGTTCCCCATCAGCCCCGGGGAACACTGAAGCTTTCTTT. This gives the protein CASSSPSAPGNTEAFF. Based on the CDR3 plus reference TRBV19 and TRBJ1-1, the full variable domain is DGGITQSPKYLFRKEGQNVTLSCEQNLNHDAMYWYRQDPGQGLRLIYYSQIVNDFQKGDIAEGYSVSREKKESFPLTVTSAQKNPTAFYLCASSSPSAPGNTEAFFGQGTRLTVV.

This clone appeared a single time. V usage is TRBV15 and J usage is TRBJ2-3; TRBD1 matches 7 bases. Germline V gene lookup returns CDR1 LNHNV and CDR2 YYDKDF (reference sequence). The CDR3 covers 15 residues. Unmatched junction bases numbered 3, after V lost 3 bases and J lost 0 bases. For the CDR3, the DNA is TGTGCCACCAGCAGGGACAGGAGCAGCACAGATACGCAGTATTTT. Translation: CATSRDRSSTDTQYF.

This clone was counted only a few times. The chain links TRBV19 to TRBJ1-4; 11 nucleotides align to TRBD1. The J segment lost 3 bases and the V segment lost 4 bases, leaving 4 bases of the junction unmatched. The CDR3 extends over 16 amino acids. The germline V gene encodes CDR1 LNHDA and CDR2 SQIVND (reference sequence). The CDR3 loop is CASSTGQGGANEKLFF. The CDR3 DNA is TGTGCCAGTAGTACGGGACAGGGGGGTGCTAATGAAAAACTGTTTTTT.

The chain couples TRBV5-6 to TRBJ2-1; TRBD2 aligns across 12 bases. Germline CDR1 reads SGHDT; CDR2 reads YYEEEE. V lost 4 bases and J lost 14; bases outside the gene matches: 10. There are 14 residues in the CDR3. The CDR3 DNA follows: TGTGCCAGCAGCGGGAGTGCTAGCGGGAGGGGGAAGTTCTTC. It yields the protein CASSGSASGRGKFF.

The rearrangement uses TRBV9 and TRBJ2-3; possibly TRBD1 for D (6 bases). This CDR3 has 14 residues. From germline, CDR1 is SGDLS and CDR2 YYNGEE. V lost 3 bases and J lost 8, with 16 bases in between. The CDR3 DNA reads as TGTGCCAGCAGCGCGACCTCCGTGGGGGCTACGCAGTATTTT. Protein: CASSATSVGATQYF.

The V gene is TRBV19, the J gene TRBJ2-4; D remains unclear. The V gene lost 5 bases and the J gene lost 4 bases, with 9 bases spanning the gap. The CDR3 covers 13 residues. The V gene's germline CDR1 is LNHDA and CDR2 SQIVND (reference sequence). The CDR3 nucleotides are TGTGCCAGTAGTGATCAGGAAAAAAACATTCAGTACTTC. This gives the protein CASSDQEKNIQYF.

The V and J genes are TRBV14 and TRBJ2-2; 7 nucleotides agree with TRBD1. The CDR3 totals 14 residues. V gave up 6 bases and J gave up 7 bases; unmatched junction bases: 8. The germline V gene encodes CDR1 SGHDN and CDR2 FVKESK. The chain's CDR3 is CASRRQGGDGELFF. DNA for the CDR3: TGTGCCAGCAGAAGACAGGGTGGAGACGGGGAGCTGTTTTTT.

The genes are TRBV19 and TRBJ2-6; D possibly corresponds to TRBD2 (5 bases). Germline CDR1 is LNHDA and CDR2 is SQIVND (reference sequence). The CDR3 sequence is 15 residues long. Trimming removed 4 bases from V and 4 bases from J, with 11 bases in between. CDR3 region: CASSRGSAGANVLTF. Here the CDR3 DNA reads TGTGCCAGTAGTAGAGGGTCGGCAGGGGCCAACGTCCTGACTTTC.

V and J are TRBV29-1 and TRBJ1-2, with a possible D match to TRBD1 (5 bases). V was shortened by 2 bases and J by 8 bases, with 12 bases between the two germline ends. Germline V gives CDR1 SQVTM, CDR2 ANQGSEA. This CDR3 is built from 12 residues. CDR3 residues: CSVERAGRGYTF. DNA for the CDR3: TGCAGCGTTGAAAGGGCAGGGCGAGGCTACACCTTC. Supplemented by reference TRBV29-1 and TRBJ1-2, the full variable domain reads SAVISQKPSRDICQRGTSLTIQCQVDSQVTMMFWYRQQPGQSLTLIATANQGSEATYESGFVIDKFPISRPNLTFSTLTVSNMSPEDSSIYLCSVERAGRGYTFGSGTRLTVV.

This sequence joins TRBV14 and TRBJ1-1, with 8 bases lining up with TRBD1. The CDR3 totals 15 residues. After removal of 5 bases from V and 0 bases from J, the junction contained 5 bases not matched to a gene. The germline gives CDR1 SGHDN, CDR2 FVKESK. CDR3 nucleotides: TGTGCCAGCAGCTACCAGGGGGCGGTGAACACTGAAGCTTTCTTT. This sequence encodes CASSYQGAVNTEAFF.

The rearrangement links TRBV3-1 (or the pseudogene TRBV3-2) to TRBJ2-7, with a possible D match to TRBD1 (7 bases). Germline assignment: CDR1 LGHDT and CDR2 YNNKEL (reference sequence). Trimming removed 3 bases from V and 4 bases from J, with 13 bases in between. The CDR3 length is 14 residues. The CDR3 loop reads CASSQSGGGYEQYF. DNA for the CDR3: TGTGCCAGCAGCCAGTCAGGGGGAGGTTACGAGCAGTACTTC.

V is TRBV6-5 and J is TRBJ1-2; 7 bases are a match to TRBD1. CDR1 is MNHEY, CDR2 SVGAGI, per germline. V lost 6 bases and J lost 14; bases outside the gene matches: 18. The CDR3 spans 14 residues. CDR3 sequence reads: CASRPTGAGGRGTF. Written as DNA, the CDR3 is TGTGCCAGCAGACCCACCGGCGCAGGGGGGCGAGGAACCTTC.